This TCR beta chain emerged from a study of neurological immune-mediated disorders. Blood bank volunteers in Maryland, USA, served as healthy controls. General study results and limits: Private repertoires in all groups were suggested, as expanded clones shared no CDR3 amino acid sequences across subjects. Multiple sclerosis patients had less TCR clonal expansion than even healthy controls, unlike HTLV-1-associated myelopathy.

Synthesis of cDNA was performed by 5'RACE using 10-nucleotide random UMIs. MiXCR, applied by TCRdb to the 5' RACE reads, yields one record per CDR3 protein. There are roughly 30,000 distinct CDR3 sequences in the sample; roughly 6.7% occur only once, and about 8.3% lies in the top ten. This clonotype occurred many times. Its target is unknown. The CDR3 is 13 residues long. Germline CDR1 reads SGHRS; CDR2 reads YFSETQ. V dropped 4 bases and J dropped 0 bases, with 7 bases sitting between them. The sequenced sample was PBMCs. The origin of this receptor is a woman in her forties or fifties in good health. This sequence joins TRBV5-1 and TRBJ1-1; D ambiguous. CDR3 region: CASSLDLNTEAFF. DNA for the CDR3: TGCGCCAGCAGCCTTGACTTGAACACTGAAGCTTTCTTT.